The 28 T cell receptor beta chains presented below share a single source sample, sequenced in a study of blood T cell repertoires in COVID-19. The assay was immunoSEQ multiplex PCR, and TCRdb's table has in-frame clones only and misses some. The repertoire holds around 200,000 clones, with about 86% as singletons. Sample: peripheral blood. These receptors came from a woman between 45 and 65 years old with acute or convalescent COVID-19.

The chain uses TRBV28 and TRBJ1-1; D gene uncertain. CDR1 MDHEN and CDR2 SYDVKM come from the germline V gene. Trimming took off 4 bases at V and 3 bases at J, with 9 bases between the two ends. The CDR3 contains 13 residues. The DNA of the CDR3 is TGTGCCAGCAGTTCCCCCCAGGACACTGAAGCTTTCTTT. This gives the protein CASSSPQDTEAFF.

V and J are TRBV2 and TRBJ2-7; no firm D call. The length of the CDR3 is 13 residues. From germline, CDR1 is SNHLY and CDR2 FYNNEI. Trimming stripped 4 bases from V and 0 bases from J, with 7 bases between. The DNA for the CDR3 is TGTGCCAGCAGTGGGCAAGACTCCTACGAGCAGTACTTC. Protein sequence: CASSGQDSYEQYF.

Here the CDR3 reads CASSYRPAGTYNEQFF. CDR3 nucleotides: TGTGCCAGCAGTTACCGGCCAGCGGGGACTTACAATGAGCAGTTCTTC. The gene calls are TRBV6-5 and TRBJ2-1; 7 nucleotides agree with TRBD2. The germline V gene has CDR1 MNHEY and CDR2 SVGAGI. This CDR3 has 16 amino acids. V lost 2 bases and J lost 4; bases outside the gene matches: 8.

V gene TRBV27 combines with J gene TRBJ2-7; TRBD1 might be the D (6 bases). This CDR3 contains 14 residues. The V gene lost 8 bases and the J gene lost 0 bases, with 14 bases spanning the gap. Germline CDR1 MNHEY, CDR2 SMNVEV (reference sequence). This CDR3 reads CASLAGAGSYEQYF. CDR3 DNA: TGTGCCAGCTTAGCAGGGGCGGGCTCCTACGAGCAGTACTTC.

Ten or more counts support this clone. The rearrangement uses TRBV28 and TRBJ1-2; the D gene is possibly TRBD1 (6 bases). The germline CDR1 and CDR2 sequences are MDHEN and SYDVKM. Trimming shortened V by 10 bases and J by 8 bases, and 17 bases separated the two germline ends. The CDR3 covers 12 residues. CDR3 region: CATGGAGGGYTF. The CDR3 DNA follows: TGTGCCACTGGGGGGGCAGGAGGCGGCTACACCTTC.

This clone was recorded once. This chain joins TRBV27 and TRBJ1-1, with 7 bases that match TRBD1. V was pared by 6 bases and J by 6 bases, with 10 bases of the junction left unmatched. This CDR3 region has 14 residues. Germline CDR1 MNHEY, CDR2 SMNVEV (reference sequence). In DNA, the CDR3 is TGTGCCAGCAGGTCGGGACAGCAAAGGGCTGAAGCTTTCTTT. It specifies CASRSGQQRAEAFF.

The chain couples TRBV5-1 to TRBJ2-5; 11 nucleotides agree with TRBD2. The V gene's germline CDR1 is SGHRS and CDR2 YFSETQ. The CDR3 runs to 17 residues. The J segment lost 4 bases and the V segment lost 0 bases, leaving 8 bases of the junction unmatched. CDR3 DNA: TGCGCCAGCAGCTTGGCCCCCCTAGCGGGAGGTCTAGAGACCCAGTACTTC. It codes for CASSLAPLAGGLETQYF.

This clone has just a few counts. This chain links TRBV11-2 with TRBJ2-7; D remains ambiguous. V dropped 4 bases and J dropped 6 bases, with 10 bases sitting between them. The CDR3 is 12 residues long. CDR1 SGHAT and CDR2 FQNNGV come from the germline V gene. The CDR3 loop is CASSSNDIEQYF. Written as DNA, the CDR3 is TGTGCCAGCAGCTCTAACGATATCGAGCAGTACTTC.

This clone occurred a few times. This sequence joins TRBV19 and TRBJ2-1; D is ambiguous. CDR1 and CDR2 from the germline V gene are LNHDA and SQIVND (reference sequence). The CDR3 loop spans 14 amino acids. V was clipped by 5 bases and J by 7 bases, with 15 bases between them. CDR3 in DNA: TGTGCCAGTAGTTTCTCGAGTGTAATGAATGAGCAGTTCTTC. As protein: CASSFSSVMNEQFF. The full variable domain, its missing parts supplied by reference TRBV19 and TRBJ2-1, is DGGITQSPKYLFRKEGQNVTLSCEQNLNHDAMYWYRQDPGQGLRLIYYSQIVNDFQKGDIAEGYSVSREKKESFPLTVTSAQKNPTAFYLCASSFSSVMNEQFFGPGTRLTVL.

The chain couples TRBV5-6 to TRBJ2-2; TRBD1 agrees at 9 bases. The CDR3 loop spans 18 amino acids. The trim removed 5 bases at V and 2 bases at J, leaving 13 bases unmatched. Germline CDR1 reads SGHDT; CDR2 reads YYEEEE. CDR3 nucleotide sequence: TGTGCCAGCAGTCGACGGCGGGGGACAGGGATAAACACCGGGGAGCTGTTTTTT. The encoded protein is CASSRRRGTGINTGELFF.

V usage is TRBV6-5 and J usage is TRBJ2-3, with 9 bases fitting TRBD1. The germline CDR1 and CDR2 sequences are MNHEY and SVGAGI. The CDR3 is 15 amino acids. The ends lost 6 bases at V and 1 base at J; junction bases unmatched: 5. This CDR3 reads CASSYGQGRTDTQYF. CDR3 sequence (DNA): TGTGCCAGCAGCTACGGACAGGGGCGCACAGATACGCAGTATTTT.

The V and J genes are TRBV19 and TRBJ1-5, with a possible D match to TRBD1 (6 bases). Germline values: CDR1 LNHDA, CDR2 SQIVND (reference sequence). V lost 3 bases and J 2 bases, leaving 11 bases between the germline ends. The CDR3 contains 15 residues. The chain's CDR3 is CASSIDRYGNQPQHF. Here the CDR3 DNA reads TGTGCCAGTAGTATCGACAGGTATGGCAATCAGCCCCAGCATTTT.

V usage is TRBV7-9 and J usage is TRBJ2-5, with 9 bases fitting TRBD2. Germline V CDR1 and CDR2: SEHNR, FQNEAQ (reference sequence). The CDR3 is made up of 15 amino acids. J gave up 3 bases and V 7 bases, and 9 bases lay outside the gene matches. The CDR3 spells CASTAPERGEETQYF. CDR3 DNA: TGTGCCAGCACGGCCCCAGAGCGGGGGGAAGAGACCCAGTACTTC.

This clone was picked up one time. This chain connects TRBV5-1 to TRBJ2-1, with 8 bases matching TRBD2. The CDR3 covers 14 residues. Germline CDR1 reads SGHRS; CDR2 reads YFSETQ. Trimming took 0 bases from V and 6 from J; bases not matched to a gene: 2. The CDR3 nucleotides are TGCGCCAGCAGCTTGGCGCTAGCGGGCAATGAGCAGTTCTTC. Its protein product is CASSLALAGNEQFF.

The V call is TRBV30, the J call TRBJ1-2; a weak D match, TRBD1 (5 bases). This CDR3 is 15 amino acids long. V lost 3 bases and J 8 bases, leaving 22 bases between the germline ends. The germline CDR1 and CDR2 sequences are GTSNPN and SVGIG (reference sequence). This CDR3 reads CAWSFGQGGFGGYTF. As DNA, the CDR3 is TGTGCCTGGAGCTTCGGGCAGGGCGGTTTCGGCGGCTACACCTTC.

V is TRBV2 and J is TRBJ2-3; a possible D gene is TRBD2 (5 bases). V was cut by 5 bases and J by 0 bases, with 9 bases left in between. CDR1 and CDR2 (germline): SNHLY, FYNNEI. The CDR3 sequence is 14 residues long. The CDR3 sequence is CASSRGGSTDTQYF. DNA for the CDR3: TGTGCCAGCAGTAGAGGCGGGAGCACAGATACGCAGTATTTT.

The chain has TRBV15 and TRBJ1-2; unclear D gene. V lost 5 bases and J lost 8, with 18 bases in between. This CDR3 has 14 amino acids. The germline gives CDR1 LNHNV, CDR2 YYDKDF (reference sequence). The CDR3 loop is CATSGAQYEEGYTF. The DNA for the CDR3 is TGTGCCACCAGCGGCGCGCAATATGAGGAGGGCTACACCTTC.

CDR3 sequence reads: CASSHGDSIDEQYF. The CDR3 DNA sequence: TGTGCCAGCAGCCATGGGGACTCAATCGACGAGCAGTACTTC. The chain uses TRBV11-2 and TRBJ2-7; weak D call: TRBD2 (6 bases). V lost 5 bases, J lost 5 bases, and 16 bases lay in between. Germline CDR1 reads SGHAT; CDR2 reads FQNNGV. CDR3 length: 14 residues.

V is TRBV6-5 and J is TRBJ2-1; D is perhaps TRBD2 (6 bases). CDR1 is MNHEY and CDR2 is SVGAGI in the germline V gene. The CDR3 is 15 residues long. Between the trimmed V and J ends, which lost 6 bases and 7 bases, there was a span of 19 bases. The CDR3 spells CASSRGTPGVNEQFF. In nucleotides, the CDR3 is TGTGCCAGCAGCCGCGGGACCCCTGGGGTAAATGAGCAGTTCTTC.

The chain has TRBV5-1 and TRBJ1-6, with 10 bases matching TRBD1. Germline lookup yields CDR1 SGHRS and CDR2 YFSETQ. This CDR3 region has 15 residues. V shed 0 bases, J shed 9 bases, and the junction held 3 bases outside the gene matches. The CDR3, as DNA: TGCGCCAGCAGCTTGGAGGGACAGGGGAGTTCACCCCTCCACTTT. This translates into CASSLEGQGSSPLHF.

Here the CDR3 DNA reads TGTGCCAGCAGTAGCGGGAGGGCCCTATCAAATGAGCAGTTCTTC. Protein sequence: CASSSGRALSNEQFF. The chain is built from TRBV7-9 and TRBJ2-1; 11 nucleotides agree with TRBD2. Trimming took 6 bases from V and 7 from J; bases not matched to a gene: 8. The CDR3 totals 15 residues. CDR1 is SEHNR, CDR2 FQNEAQ, per germline (reference sequence).

The rearrangement joins TRBV23-1 to TRBJ2-1; D unclear. TRBV23-1 is annotated as an ORF whose role is uncertain. Trimming stripped 0 bases from V and 0 bases from J, with 12 bases between. The CDR3 runs to 17 residues. The CDR3 sequence is CASSQSKRPSSYNEQFF. The CDR3 DNA follows: TGCGCCAGCAGTCAATCGAAGCGCCCGAGCTCCTACAATGAGCAGTTCTTC.

In regard to this clone: The identical CDR3 is also encoded by other nucleotide sequences in the sample. The chain links TRBV27 to TRBJ1-2, with TRBD1 matching over 8 bases. Germline CDR1 MNHEY, CDR2 SMNVEV (reference sequence). The CDR3 contains 15 residues. V shed 0 bases and J 4 bases; nucleotides not matched to a gene: 4. In nucleotides, the CDR3 is TGTGCCAGCAGTTTATCGGCAGGGGGCAGCTATGGCTACACCTTC. This sequence encodes CASSLSAGGSYGYTF.

J is TRBJ2-2 and V is TRBV4-2; 12 bases are a match to TRBD2. The V gene's germline CDR1 is LGHNA and CDR2 YNFKEQ. Trimming cost V 3 bases and J 1 base; bases outside gene matches: 3. The CDR3 has 17 amino acids. The CDR3 is CASSQLTSGRNTGELFF. The CDR3 DNA follows: TGTGCCAGCAGCCAGCTGACTAGCGGGAGGAACACCGGGGAGCTGTTTTTT.

This clone was seen a few times. The chain has TRBV15 and TRBJ2-2, with 9 bases identical to TRBD2. This CDR3 comprises 16 residues. The J segment lost 1 base and the V segment lost 4 bases, leaving 4 bases of the junction unmatched. CDR1 and CDR2 (germline): LNHNV, YYDKDF (reference sequence). The CDR3 is CATSTTSGLNTGELFF. The DNA for the CDR3 is TGTGCCACCAGCACTACTAGCGGGTTGAACACCGGGGAGCTGTTTTTT.

This clone was picked up a small number of times. The chain couples TRBV5-8 to TRBJ2-3, with D perhaps TRBD2 (6 bases). Germline V gives CDR1 SGHTS, CDR2 YDEGEE. The CDR3 runs to 18 residues. V lost 4 bases and J 2 bases, leaving 23 bases between the germline ends. The CDR3 spells CASSVSGVFLAHTDTQYF. The CDR3 DNA follows: TGTGCCAGCAGCGTGTCGGGAGTGTTTTTGGCCCACACAGATACGCAGTATTTT.

The V call is TRBV5-1, the J call TRBJ2-2; D possibly corresponds to TRBD2 (5 bases). The CDR3 extends over 14 amino acids. V was cut by 4 bases and J by 6 bases, with 13 bases left in between. CDR1 is SGHRS and CDR2 is YFSETQ in the germline V gene. The CDR3 reads CASSEGIRSGELFF. For the CDR3, the DNA is TGCGCCAGCAGCGAGGGAATTCGGTCCGGGGAGCTGTTTTTT.

The V and J genes are TRBV7-6 and TRBJ2-2, with 8 bases identical to TRBD2. The J segment lost 6 bases and the V segment lost 4 bases, leaving 10 bases of the junction unmatched. CDR3 length: 16 amino acids. CDR1 and CDR2 from the germline V gene are SGHVS and FNYEAQ. The DNA for the CDR3 is TGTGCCAGCAGCTCCCCAGGCGGGGGGAGCGCCGGGGAGCTGTTTTTT. It is translated as CASSSPGGGSAGELFF. The variable domain in full, completed from reference TRBV7-6 and TRBJ2-2, reads GAGVSQSPRYKVTKRGQDVALRCDPISGHVSLYWYRQALGQGPEFLTYFNYEAQQDKSGLPNDRFSAERPEGSISTLTIQRTEQRDSAMYRCASSSPGGGSAGELFFGEGSRLTVL.